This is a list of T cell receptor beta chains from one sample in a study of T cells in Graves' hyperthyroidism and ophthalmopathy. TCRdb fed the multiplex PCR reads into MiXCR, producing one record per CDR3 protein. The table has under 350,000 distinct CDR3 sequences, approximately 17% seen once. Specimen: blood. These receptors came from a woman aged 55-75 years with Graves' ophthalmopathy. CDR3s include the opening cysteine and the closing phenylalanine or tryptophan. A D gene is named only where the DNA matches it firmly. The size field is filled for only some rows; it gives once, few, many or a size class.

CDR3 DNA: TGCAGTGCTGCCGGACTAGCGGGGGGGCGGGATACGCAGTATTTT
CDR3 protein: CSAAGLAGGRDTQYF
clone size: few
J gene: TRBJ2-3
V gene: TRBV20-1
D gene: TRBD2
CDR3 length: 15

CDR3 DNA: TGTGCCACCTTAGCGGGAGGGGAGCTGGACACCGGGGAGCTGTTTTTT
CDR3 protein: CATLAGGELDTGELFF
clone size: many
J gene: TRBJ2-2
V gene: TRBV28
D gene: TRBD2
CDR3 length: 16

CDR3 DNA: TGTGCCACCAGTGAACCCGGGACTAGCGGCCAAGAGACCCAGTACTTC
CDR3 protein: CATSEPGTSGQETQYF
clone size: .
J gene: TRBJ2-5
V gene: TRBV24-1
D gene: TRBD2
CDR3 length: 16

CDR3 DNA: TGTGCCAGCAGACAACAGGGGGCCTATTCCGGGGAGCTGTTTTTT
CDR3 protein: CASRQQGAYSGELFF
clone size: .
J gene: TRBJ2-2
V gene: TRBV10-3
D gene: TRBD1
CDR3 length: 15

CDR3 DNA: TGTGCCAGCAGCCAAGAAGGGACCTCAACTAATGAAAAACTGTTTTTT
CDR3 protein: CASSQEGTSTNEKLFF
clone size: many
J gene: TRBJ1-4
V gene: TRBV3-1
D gene: .
CDR3 length: 16

CDR3 DNA: TGCGCCAGCAGCCAAGAAGGCGGAGGGTCTGGGGCCAACGTCCTGACTTTC
CDR3 protein: CASSQEGGGSGANVLTF
clone size: many
J gene: TRBJ2-6
V gene: TRBV4-3
D gene: .
CDR3 length: 17

CDR3 DNA: TGTGCCAGCAGTCCCCTCCAGGGGAACACAGATACGCAGTATTTT
CDR3 protein: CASSPLQGNTDTQYF
clone size: many
J gene: TRBJ2-3
V gene: TRBV12-3/TRBV12-4
D gene: .
CDR3 length: 15

CDR3 DNA: TGTGCCACCACGCCTGGGCCCGACTTTCTCTACAATGAGCAGTTCTTC
CDR3 protein: CATTPGPDFLYNEQFF
clone size: .
J gene: TRBJ2-1
V gene: TRBV10-3
D gene: .
CDR3 length: 16

CDR3 DNA: TGTGCCAGCAGTCAAACAGGGGATCAGCCCCAGCATTTT
CDR3 protein: CASSQTGDQPQHF
clone size: many
J gene: TRBJ1-5
V gene: TRBV2
D gene: TRBD1
CDR3 length: 13

CDR3 DNA: TGCGCCAGCAGGGAGACAGGGGTGGTTTTGGAGACCCAGTACTTC
CDR3 protein: CASRETGVVLETQYF
clone size: many
J gene: TRBJ2-5
V gene: TRBV4-1
D gene: TRBD1
CDR3 length: 15

CDR3 DNA: TGTGCCAGCTCACATGGGAAAGAAGCTTTCTTT
CDR3 protein: CASSHGKEAFF
clone size: many
J gene: TRBJ1-1
V gene: TRBV18
D gene: .
CDR3 length: 11

CDR3 DNA: TGTGCCAGCAGCGTTGTGTTGAACACTGAAGCTTTCTTT
CDR3 protein: CASSVVLNTEAFF
clone size: many
J gene: TRBJ1-1
V gene: TRBV9
D gene: .
CDR3 length: 13

CDR3 DNA: TGTGCCAGCAGCTTCGGACCCACACGCTCCTACGAGCAGTACTTC
CDR3 protein: CASSFGPTRSYEQYF
clone size: many
J gene: TRBJ2-7
V gene: TRBV11-2
D gene: .
CDR3 length: 15

CDR3 DNA: TGTGCCAGCAAAGGCGACACTGAAGCTTTCTTT
CDR3 protein: CASKGDTEAFF
clone size: many
J gene: TRBJ1-1
V gene: TRBV3-1
D gene: .
CDR3 length: 11

CDR3 DNA: TGTGCCAGCAGCTTAGACGGTAGCCTGGGGGAGACCCAGTACTTC
CDR3 protein: CASSLDGSLGETQYF
clone size: many
J gene: TRBJ2-5
V gene: TRBV7-9
D gene: .
CDR3 length: 15

CDR3 DNA: TGTGCCAGCGCGGGACAGAGGAACGCACGGTCACCCCTCCACTTT
CDR3 protein: CASAGQRNARSPLHF
clone size: .
J gene: TRBJ1-6
V gene: TRBV19
D gene: TRBD1
CDR3 length: 15

CDR3 DNA: TGCGCCAGCAGCCAGGACAGGGGGGACACCATATATTTT
CDR3 protein: CASSQDRGDTIYF
clone size: .
J gene: TRBJ1-3
V gene: TRBV5-1
D gene: TRBD1
CDR3 length: 13

CDR3 DNA: TGCAGTTCTAATTTCAACCAAGAGACCCAGTACTTC
CDR3 protein: CSSNFNQETQYF
clone size: many
J gene: TRBJ2-5
V gene: TRBV20-1
D gene: .
CDR3 length: 12

CDR3 DNA: TGCAGTGCTCCGCGGGCGGGACAGGGGTACAATGAGCAGTTCTTC
CDR3 protein: CSAPRAGQGYNEQFF
clone size: few
J gene: TRBJ2-1
V gene: TRBV20-1
D gene: TRBD1
CDR3 length: 15

CDR3 DNA: TGCAGTGCCGAAGTTTTAGGGGCCATTCAGTACTTC
CDR3 protein: CSAEVLGAIQYF
clone size: many
J gene: TRBJ2-4
V gene: TRBV20-1
D gene: .
CDR3 length: 12